Here is one T cell receptor beta chain with its context. Its cognate antigen is unknown. The length of the CDR3 is 13 residues. Germline assignment: CDR1 SQVTM and CDR2 ANQGSEA. Trimming left V 5 bases short and J 1 base short, with 12 bases between. These data come from a study of post-analysis software for immune sequencing data. Across the study: Multiple sclerosis in the patients followed relapsing-remitting, secondary progressive and progressive-relapsing courses. Whole-study results and caveats: Under the F measure, samples that were prepared in one batch clustered strongly together. Patients carried roughly five TRBV segments more frequently than controls did, and TRBV5-6, TRBV5-1 and TRBV20-1 were among them. Multiple sclerosis patients showed significantly lower normalized Chao1 diversity than controls did.

cDNA libraries of TCR beta carried unique molecular identifiers. Between about 0.95 and 11 million T cells gave rise to some 490,000 cDNA molecules. TCRdb analysed the PCR reads with MiXCR anew, one entry per CDR3 protein. The sample shows roughly 700,000 distinct CDR3 sequences, approximately 30% of them seen only once. The rearrangement uses TRBV29-1 and TRBJ2-7; a possible D gene is TRBD2 (6 bases). This sequence originates from a girl under 18 with multiple sclerosis. The material sequenced was blood. The CDR3 bases are TGCAGCGTTCTGGCGGGATCGTCCTACGAGCAGTACTTC. This gives the protein CSVLAGSSYEQYF.